This section outlines one TCR beta chain sequence together with its context. The antigen is not known. CDR1 and CDR2 (germline): KGHSH, LQKENI. The ends were cut back, 3 bases at V and 4 bases at J, with 18 bases in the middle. The length of the CDR3 is 16 residues. The data were obtained in a study of long-term antiretroviral therapy in people with HIV. Findings and caveats of the study: Diversity rose after ART but stayed below transplant donor controls. No data on ART adherence, viral resistance or therapy changes.

Researchers report immunoSEQ v3.0 was run at survey level. In sequencing, about 35,000-50,000 T-cell genomes per sample were targeted. Produced via immunoSEQ multiplex PCR; TCRdb's table is partial and in-frame only. The table lists some 30,000 clones, approximately 90% of them singletons. Until DNA extraction, the samples held between about 0.9-10 million cryopreserved PBMC. This receptor was taken from a man aged 18 to 35 with HIV. The rearrangement uses TRBV18 and TRBJ1-1; possibly TRBD1 for D (6 bases). This material consisted of unsorted PBMCs, taken 3.1 years after starting antiretroviral therapy. The CDR3 sequence: CASSPMGGGDGTEAFF. The DNA for the CDR3 is TGTGCCAGCTCACCCATGGGAGGGGGAGACGGCACTGAAGCTTTCTTT.